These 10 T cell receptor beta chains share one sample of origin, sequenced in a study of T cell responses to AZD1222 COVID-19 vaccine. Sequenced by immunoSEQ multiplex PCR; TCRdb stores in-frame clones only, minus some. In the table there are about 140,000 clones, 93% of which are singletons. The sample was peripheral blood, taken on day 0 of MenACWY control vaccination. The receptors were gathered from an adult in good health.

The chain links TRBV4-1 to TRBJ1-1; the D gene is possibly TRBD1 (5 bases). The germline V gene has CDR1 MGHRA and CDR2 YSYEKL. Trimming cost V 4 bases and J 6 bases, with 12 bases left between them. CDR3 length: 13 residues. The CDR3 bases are TGCGCCAGCAGCCGAACCAGGGTCGCTGAAGCTTTCTTT. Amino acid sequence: CASSRTRVAEAFF.

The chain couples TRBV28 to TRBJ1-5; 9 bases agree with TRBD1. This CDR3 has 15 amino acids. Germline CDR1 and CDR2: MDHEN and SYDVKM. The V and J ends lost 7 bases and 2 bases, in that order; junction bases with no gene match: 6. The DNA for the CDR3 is TGTGCCAGCACCTACAGGGGGCGTCGCAATCAGCCCCAGCATTTT. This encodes CASTYRGRRNQPQHF.

CDR3 protein: CATSDPLKGPIYEQYF. For the CDR3, the DNA is TGTGCCACCAGTGATCCTCTAAAGGGGCCTATCTACGAGCAGTACTTC. The chain links TRBV24-1 to TRBJ2-7; TRBD1 is a possible D gene (5 bases). Trimming stripped 3 bases from V and 3 bases from J, with 17 bases between. Germline V lookup: CDR1 KGHDR, CDR2 SFDVKD. This CDR3 region has 16 residues.

Written as DNA, the CDR3 is TGTGCCAGCAGCTTAGGAGATCAGCCCCAGCATTTT. Translation gives CASSLGDQPQHF. The gene calls are TRBV7-9 and TRBJ1-5; D uncertain. Trimming took 1 base from V and 5 from J, leaving 3 bases between them. This CDR3 is 12 amino acids long. Per the germline V gene, CDR1 is SEHNR and CDR2 is FQNEAQ (reference sequence).

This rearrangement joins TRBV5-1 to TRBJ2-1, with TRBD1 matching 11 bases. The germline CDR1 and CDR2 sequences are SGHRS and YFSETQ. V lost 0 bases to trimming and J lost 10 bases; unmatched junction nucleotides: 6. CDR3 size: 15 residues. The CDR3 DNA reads TGCGCCAGCAGCTTGGACGGGACAGGGGGTAGCGAGCAGTTCTTC. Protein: CASSLDGTGGSEQFF.

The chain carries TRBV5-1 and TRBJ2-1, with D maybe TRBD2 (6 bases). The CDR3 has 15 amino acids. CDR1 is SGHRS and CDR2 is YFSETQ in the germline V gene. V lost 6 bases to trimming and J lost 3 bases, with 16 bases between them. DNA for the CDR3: TGCGCCAGCACCGTATCGGCGGGGTACTACAATGAGCAGTTCTTC. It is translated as CASTVSAGYYNEQFF.

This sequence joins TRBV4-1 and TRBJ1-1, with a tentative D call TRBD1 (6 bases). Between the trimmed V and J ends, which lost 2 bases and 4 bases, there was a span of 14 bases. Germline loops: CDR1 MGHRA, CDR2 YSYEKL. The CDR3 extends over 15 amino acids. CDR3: CASSQTQGGSTEAFF. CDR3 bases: TGCGCCAGCAGCCAAACACAGGGAGGATCCACTGAAGCTTTCTTT.

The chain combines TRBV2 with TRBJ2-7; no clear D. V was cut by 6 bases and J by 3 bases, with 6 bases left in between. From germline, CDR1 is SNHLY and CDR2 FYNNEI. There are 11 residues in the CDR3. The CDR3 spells CASRESYEQYF. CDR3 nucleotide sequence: TGTGCCAGCAGGGAGAGCTACGAGCAGTACTTC.

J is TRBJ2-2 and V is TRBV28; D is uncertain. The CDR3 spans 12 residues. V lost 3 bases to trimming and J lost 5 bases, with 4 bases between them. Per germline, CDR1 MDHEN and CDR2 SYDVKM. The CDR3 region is CASSFITGELFF. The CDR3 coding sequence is TGTGCCAGCAGTTTTATAACCGGGGAGCTGTTTTTT.

The DNA of the CDR3 is TGTGCCAGCAGCTTTGCCGTCGCCTACGAGCAGTACTTC. Protein: CASSFAVAYEQYF. This chain links TRBV5-4 with TRBJ2-7; D gene unclear. The V gene's germline CDR1 is SGHNT and CDR2 YYREEE (reference sequence). V lost 2 bases, J lost 2 bases, and 8 bases lay in between. The CDR3 covers 13 residues.